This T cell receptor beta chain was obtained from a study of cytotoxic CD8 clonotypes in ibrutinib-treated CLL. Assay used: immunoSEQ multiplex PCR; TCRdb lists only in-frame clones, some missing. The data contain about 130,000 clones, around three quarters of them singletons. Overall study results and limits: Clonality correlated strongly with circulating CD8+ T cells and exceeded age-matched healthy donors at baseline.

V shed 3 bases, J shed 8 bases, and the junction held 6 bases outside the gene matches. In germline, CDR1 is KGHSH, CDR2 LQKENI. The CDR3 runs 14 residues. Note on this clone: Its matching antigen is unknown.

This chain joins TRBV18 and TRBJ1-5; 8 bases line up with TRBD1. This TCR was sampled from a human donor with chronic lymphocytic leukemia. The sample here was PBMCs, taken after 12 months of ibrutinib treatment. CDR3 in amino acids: CASSPDRGLEPQHF. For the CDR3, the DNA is TGTGCCAGCTCACCTGACAGGGGCCTCGAGCCCCAGCATTTT.